This TCR beta chain was identified in a study of T cell clones after liver transplantation. The overall study: Until 12-24 months post-transplant, subjects got standard immunosuppression and no induction.

The CDR3 consists of 13 residues. Between the trimmed V and J ends, which lost 0 bases and 2 bases, there was a span of 5 bases. Germline V gives CDR1 KGHSH, CDR2 LQKENI. Assay: immunoSEQ multiplex PCR; the TCRdb copy retains only in-frame clones and omits some. The data hold 55,000 to 70,000 clones, with almost 95% observed a single time. A remark on this clone: This same CDR3 is encoded by further DNA sequences in the sample.

This TCR came from a human patient who received a liver transplant. Some of these T cells may belong to the graft donor. The rearrangement joins TRBV18 to TRBJ2-7; D possibly uses TRBD1 or TRBD2 (5 bases each). The sequenced sample was CD4+ T cells from blood, obtained nearly 26 months after liver transplant. The CDR3 DNA sequence: TGTGCCAGCTCACCACCGGGGGCCTACGAGCAGTACTTC. Amino acids: CASSPPGAYEQYF.